The sequence of this T cell receptor beta chain was determined in a study of blood T cell repertoires in COVID-19. Donors in Cohort 3 counted as recovered after two negative PCRs, clearance, or symptom resolution. Assay: immunoSEQ multiplex PCR; the TCRdb copy retains only in-frame clones and omits some. Altogether around 220,000 clones are present, about 83% being singletons, with the ten largest covering approximately 6.2%. This CDR3 is built from 16 residues. Germline V gene sequence: CDR1 SGHVS, CDR2 FQNEAQ. The ends were cut back, 6 bases at V and 1 base at J, with 18 bases in the middle. The sequence came from a woman aged 40 to 50 who had recovered from COVID-19. This rearrangement joins TRBV7-8 to TRBJ1-2; tentatively, D is TRBD1 (6 bases). The sequenced material came from PBMCs or T cells enriched from blood (not recorded which). The DNA for the CDR3 is TGTGCCAGCAGTACAATCCGGACAGTGCTTAACTATGGCTACACCTTC. It yields the protein CASSTIRTVLNYGYTF. The whole variable domain, remainder taken from reference TRBV7-8 and TRBJ1-2, is GAGVSQSPRYKVAKRGQDVALRCDPISGHVSLFWYQQALGQGPEFLTYFQNEAQLDKSGLPSDRFFAERPEGSVSTLKIQRTQQEDSAVYLCASSTIRTVLNYGYTFGSGTRLTVV.